This T cell receptor beta chain originates from a study of cytomegalovirus exposure and HLA in healthy donors. This CDR3 contains 15 residues. CDR1 is PRHDT, CDR2 FYEKMQ, per germline (reference sequence). Germline trimming cut 4 bases from V and 5 bases from J; bases unmatched to any gene: 9. Profiled with immunoSEQ multiplex PCR; TCRdb holds only in-frame clones, not every one. The repertoire consists of under 200,000 clones, with about 95% occurring once and the leading ten covering around 0.9%. The TCR sequence derives from a woman between 18 and 29 years old in good health and CMV-seronegative. The rearrangement joins TRBV13 to TRBJ2-7, with TRBD1 matching 9 bases. The sequenced material came from PBMCs. CDR3 sequence reads: CASSSAGQGPHEQYF. DNA for the CDR3: TGTGCCAGCAGCTCGGCGGGACAGGGTCCCCACGAGCAGTACTTC.